The 32 T cell receptor delta chains in this list originate from one sample, sequenced in a study of gamma-delta T cells after stem cell transplantation. TCRdb called clones from the RT-PCR reads again using CATT. The table records approximately 4,200 delta-chain clones, approximately 16% of them present only once. Material for sequencing was gamma-delta T cells. The origin of the receptors is a human donor. It is not recorded whose cells these are; they may come from a transplant donor.

The chain recombines TRDV2 with TRDJ2, with D tentatively TRDD3 (5 bases). The J gene is absent in TCRdb and was assigned here via DNA matching to germline. Between the trimmed V and J ends, which lost 0 bases and 12 bases, there was a span of 25 bases. The germline CDR1 and CDR2 sequences are GEAIGNYY and EKD. The CDR3 contains 17 residues. In DNA form, the CDR3 reads TGTGCCTGTGACACCGTAAGTGGGGTATACGCGCCATCAAAACTCTTCTTT. It translates to CACDTVSGVYAPSKLFF.

This sequence joins TRDV1 and TRDJ1, with TRDD3 matching over 10 bases. TCRdb does not report a J gene; here it was assigned by matching the DNA to germline references. Per the germline V gene, CDR1 is TSWWSYY and CDR2 is QGS. CDR3 size: 21 residues. Trimming took 4 bases from V and 8 from J; bases not matched to a gene: 28. In nucleotides, the CDR3 is TGTGCTCTTGGGGGACCCGAATCACACCTTCCGAGCTGGGGGATAAGGGTGAAACTCATCTTT. Translating gives CALGGPESHLPSWGIRVKLIF.

By share, this clone counts as large. Other DNA variants within this sample encode the same CDR3. The chain couples TRDV2 to TRDJ3, with 7 bases identical to TRDD3. Trimming at V came to 0 bases and at J to 1 base, leaving 2 bases not matched to a gene. Per germline, CDR1 GEAIGNYY and CDR2 EKD. The CDR3 has 17 residues. The CDR3 DNA reads TGTGCCTGTGACACCGTTGGGGGATCCTGGGACACCCGACAGATGTTTTTC. This codes for CACDTVGGSWDTRQMFF.

There are a few counts of this clone. The V and J genes are TRDV1 and TRDJ2; a weak D match, TRDD2 (8 bases). V was pared by 0 bases and J by 0 bases, with 26 bases between. Germline CDR1 is TSWWSYY and CDR2 is QGS. This CDR3 is built from 22 residues. CDR3 bases: TGTGCTCTTGGGGAACTAATCTTCCTACGTACTGGGGCGCCCACTTTGACAGCACAACTCTTCTTT. It specifies CALGELIFLRTGAPTLTAQLFF.

The CDR3 protein is CACDTKRGEITLTAKLFF. The CDR3 DNA reads TGTGCCTGTGACACCAAACGGGGGGAGATTACTTTGACAGCGAAACTCTTCTTT. The genes are TRDV2 and TRDJ2, with D perhaps TRDD3 (6 bases). The J gene is not listed in TCRdb, so it was assigned here from a DNA match to germline. This CDR3 is 18 amino acids long. Germline CDR1 reads GEAIGNYY; CDR2 reads EKD. Deletions cut 0 bases from V and 12 bases from J, with 28 bases between.

This clone has only a few counts. The chain is built from TRDV3 and TRDJ1; D is perhaps TRDD3 (7 bases). CDR3 size: 17 residues. Germline V gives CDR1 TVYSNPD, CDR2 GDNSRS (reference sequence). V was trimmed by 0 bases and J by 0 bases, leaving 20 bases between them. The DNA for the CDR3 is TGTGCCTTTAGGGCCTTCCCACCTACTGGGGACACCGATAAACTCATCTTT. This encodes CAFRAFPPTGDTDKLIF.

This sequence joins TRDV1 and TRDJ2, with TRDD3 identical over 13 bases. The CDR3 is made up of 21 amino acids. Germline V lookup: CDR1 TSWWSYY, CDR2 QGS. Trimming took 4 bases from V and 0 from J; bases not matched to a gene: 14. The CDR3: CALGVSPQLGDTGALTAQLFF. The DNA of the CDR3 is TGTGCTCTTGGGGTGTCTCCCCAACTGGGGGATACGGGAGCTTTGACAGCACAACTCTTCTTT.

In its sample, this clone ranks as large. The rearrangement joins TRDV2 to TRDJ3; no clear D gene. Trimming stripped 0 bases from V and 4 bases from J, with 0 bases between. Germline V CDR1 and CDR2: GEAIGNYY, EKD. This CDR3 is 13 amino acids long. This CDR3 reads CACDTWDTRQMFF. The CDR3 DNA is TGTGCCTGTGACACCTGGGACACCCGACAGATGTTTTTC.

The gene calls are TRDV1 and TRDJ1; 13 positions agree with TRDD3. Matching the DNA to germline supplied the J gene, which TCRdb does not give. This CDR3 contains 23 residues. V gave up 1 base and J gave up 0 bases; unmatched junction bases: 20. Germline-derived CDR1 and CDR2 are TSWWSYY and QGS. The chain's CDR3 is CALGEQAAGDGLLGDTYTDKLIF. The CDR3 DNA reads as TGTGCTCTTGGGGAACAGGCTGCCGGGGATGGTCTACTGGGGGATACGTACACCGATAAACTCATCTTT.

This clone has more than one count but fewer than ten. V and J are TRDV2 and TRDJ2; 9 bases align to TRDD3. V lost 5 bases to trimming and J lost 0 bases; unmatched junction nucleotides: 21. The germline gives CDR1 GEAIGNYY, CDR2 EKD. The CDR3 contains 21 residues. In DNA form, the CDR3 reads TGTGCCTGTGTCCCTCTTCCTTCTTCTACTGGGGGACCCTCTTTGACAGCACAACTCTTCTTT. Its protein is CACVPLPSSTGGPSLTAQLFF.

For the J gene the call is TRDJ2; the V gene lacks a call; the DNA was not used to check the table's D call, TRDD3. The CDR3 is made up of 18 amino acids. CDR3: CALGGTLTGEPPTAHLFF. CDR3 coding DNA: TGTGCTCTTGGGGGTACGCTGACTGGTGAGCCGCCGACAGCACACCTCTTCTTT.

The J gene has no call, while the V gene is TRDV1; TRDD3 is taken as the D call from the table, unchecked against the DNA. Germline V gene sequence: CDR1 TSWWSYY, CDR2 QGS. This CDR3 has 15 amino acids. The CDR3 sequence is CALGVPNNWGAGVIF. As DNA, the CDR3 is TGTGCTCTTGGGGTGCCGAATAACTGGGGAGCGGGGGTCATCTTT.

For this clone: The junction and the germline gene differ at one end; a read error may be behind it. This chain connects TRDV2 to TRDJ2; D remains ambiguous. The CDR3 covers 15 residues. Per germline, CDR1 GEAIGNYY and CDR2 EKD. The CDR3, as DNA: TGTGCCTGTGACAAACGCGGCTACCGGACAGCACACCTCTTCTTT. Translating it yields CACDKRGYRTAHLFF.

The V gene is listed as TRDV2; no J gene was called. The CDR3 contains 12 residues. CDR1 is GEAIGNYY, CDR2 EKD, per germline. CDR3 nucleotides: TGTGCCTGGGACAGAACGGGCGGGCACCTCATCTTT. It translates to CAWDRTGGHLIF.

This clone was counted only a few times. The V call is TRDV1, the J call TRDJ1; TRDD3 matches at 8 bases. The V gene end was trimmed by 4 bases and the J gene end by 3 bases; junction bases not matched to a gene: 19. The CDR3 consists of 19 residues. The V gene's germline CDR1 is TSWWSYY and CDR2 QGS. The CDR3 DNA reads as TGTGCTCTTGGGGGCCCCCCCCTTGGGGAGGGGGATAAAGCCGATAAACTCATCTTT. Amino acids: CALGGPPLGEGDKADKLIF.

This clone was detected a few times. The V and J genes are TRDV2 and TRDJ3, with D possibly matching TRDD3 (5 bases). Trimming left V 4 bases short and J 1 base short, with 19 bases between. Germline lookup yields CDR1 GEAIGNYY and CDR2 EKD. The CDR3 sequence is 19 residues long. CDR3 in DNA: TGTGCCTGTGATCCCGTACTGAGGGATCTGTCCTGGGACACCCGACAGATGTTTTTC. Its translation is CACDPVLRDLSWDTRQMFF.

This clone counts as large. Other nucleotide sequences in the sample specify the same CDR3. The rearrangement uses TRDV2 and TRDJ1, with 10 positions matching TRDD3. The CDR3 sequence is 19 residues long. After removal of 2 bases from V and 0 bases from J, the junction contained 14 bases not matched to a gene. CDR1 is GEAIGNYY and CDR2 is EKD in the germline V gene. The CDR3 sequence: CACDKTTGGSFSYTDKLIF. The CDR3 nucleotides read TGTGCCTGTGACAAGACCACTGGGGGATCCTTCTCCTACACCGATAAACTCATCTTT.

The chain combines TRDV1 with TRDJ1; 13 nucleotides line up with TRDD3. The V segment lost 6 bases and the J segment 0 bases; nucleotides outside the gene matches: 31. The germline V gene encodes CDR1 TSWWSYY and CDR2 QGS. This CDR3 spans 25 amino acids. CDR3 loop: CALGLRGGPSPVLGDTRRNTDKLIF. As DNA, the CDR3 is TGTGCTCTTGGACTCCGAGGAGGGCCTTCCCCTGTACTGGGGGATACGCGAAGAAACACCGATAAACTCATCTTT.

Of note for this clone: A much larger clone lies one base from this, so it may be a read error. J is TRDJ1 and V is TRDV1; TRDD3 aligns across 12 bases. The J gene is not listed in TCRdb, so it was assigned here from a DNA match to germline. The CDR3 loop spans 20 amino acids. Losses at the gene ends were 2 bases for V and 3 bases for J; bases not matched to a gene: 16. CDR1 is TSWWSYY and CDR2 is QGS in the germline V gene. CDR3 sequence reads: CALGEYGTVLNWGIPDKLIF. DNA for the CDR3: TGTGCTCTTGGGGAATACGGCACCGTCTTGAACTGGGGGATACCCGATAAACTCATCTTT.

This clone was seen only a few times. The rearrangement uses TRDV1 and TRDJ1; the D gene is possibly TRDD3 (5 bases). CDR1 TSWWSYY and CDR2 QGS come from the germline V gene. V was clipped by 4 bases and J by 7 bases, with 37 bases between them. The CDR3 covers 21 residues. CDR3 coding DNA: TGTGCTCTTGGGGCCCCCGTCCCCCTAAACATCCCCAGTAGGGATTGGGGTAAACTCATCTTT. Protein: CALGAPVPLNIPSRDWGKLIF.

This chain uses TRAV29/DV5 with TRDJ1; TRDD3 is a possible D gene (5 bases). CDR1 is NSMFDY, CDR2 ISSIKDK, per germline. The CDR3 extends over 18 amino acids. Trimming removed 2 bases at V and 0 bases at J, with 23 bases between. The CDR3 DNA is TGTGCAGCAAGATCCCGGGGGCGAGCCCCGAGTAACACCGATAAACTCATCTTT. Translation gives CAARSRGRAPSNTDKLIF.

This clone has just a few counts. The chain carries TRDV2 and TRDJ3; D ambiguous. From germline, CDR1 is GEAIGNYY and CDR2 EKD. This CDR3 has 19 residues. The V end lost 0 bases, the J end lost 0 bases, and 14 bases lay between the germline ends. Written as DNA, the CDR3 is TGTGCCTGTGACACCGTCGGGGCCTCCCACTCCTGGGACACCCGACAGATGTTTTTC. Its protein product is CACDTVGASHSWDTRQMFF.

On this clone itself: The junction does not match germline at one end; this may be a read error. This rearrangement joins TRDV2 to TRDJ1; 10 bases map to TRDD3. TCRdb is silent on the J gene; assignment here came from matching the DNA to germline. The germline V gene has CDR1 GEAIGNYY and CDR2 EKD. CDR3 size: 19 residues. This CDR3 reads CASDASRGTGGSIADKLIF. The CDR3 coding sequence is TGTGCCAGTGACGCCAGTAGAGGTACTGGGGGATCGATAGCCGATAAACTCATCTTT.

Of note for this clone: A much bigger clone sits one base away, suggesting this may be a read error. The J gene is TRDJ1, the V gene TRDV1; 11 bases fit TRDD3. In the absence of a J gene in TCRdb, the DNA was matched to germline to assign it here. Germline trimming cut 0 bases from V and 2 bases from J; bases unmatched to any gene: 26. Germline lookup yields CDR1 TSWWSYY and CDR2 QGS. This CDR3 has 24 amino acids. The CDR3 region is CALGELSALPMRLAWGILTDKLIF. In DNA, the CDR3 is TGTGCTCTTGGGGAACTCAGCGCCCTTCCTATGCGGCTCGCCTGGGGGATACTTACCGATAAACTCATCTTT.

CDR3 residues: CALGACRTGGYGPNTDKLIF. CDR3 nucleotides: TGTGCTCTTGGAGCATGCCGTACTGGGGGATACGGCCCCAACACCGATAAACTCATCTTT. The gene calls are TRDV1 and TRDJ1, with 13 bases fitting TRDD3. Trimming removed 6 bases from V and 0 bases from J; junction bases left unmatched: 16. Germline assignment: CDR1 TSWWSYY and CDR2 QGS. The CDR3 runs 20 residues.

The chain couples TRDV2 to TRDJ3; 7 nucleotides align to TRDD3. Germline V gives CDR1 GEAIGNYY, CDR2 EKD. The CDR3 covers 19 residues. J was trimmed by 0 bases and V by 3 bases; bases with no gene match: 10. The CDR3 protein is CACDAGPGDLSWDTRQMFF. Here the CDR3 DNA reads TGTGCCTGTGACGCGGGACCGGGGGATCTCTCCTGGGACACCCGACAGATGTTTTTC.

This clone was recorded a few times. This sequence may be a read error, since a much larger clone differs from it by one base. J is TRDJ1 and V is TRDV2; the match to TRDD3 covers 10 bases. Matching the DNA to germline supplied the J gene, which TCRdb does not give. Per germline, CDR1 GEAIGNYY and CDR2 EKD. The trim removed 1 base at V and 5 bases at J, leaving 9 bases unmatched. The CDR3 consists of 16 residues. CDR3 DNA sequence: TGTGCCTGTGACACTGGGAGTGGGGGATACTCGGATAAACTCATCTTT. Its translation: CACDTGSGGYSDKLIF.

This chain links TRDV1 with TRDJ1, with 9 bases that match TRDD3. TCRdb offers no J gene call, so here the DNA was matched to germline to obtain one. Germline-derived CDR1 and CDR2 are TSWWSYY and QGS. This CDR3 region has 20 residues. V lost 2 bases to trimming and J lost 6 bases; unmatched junction nucleotides: 22. CDR3 nucleotide sequence: TGTGCTCTTGGGGAAACCCCCTGGCGATGCAGACTGGGGGACACGCATAAACTCATCTTT. Amino acid sequence: CALGETPWRCRLGDTHKLIF.

V usage is TRDV1 and J usage is TRDJ3; a weak D match, TRDD1 (6 bases). V lost 7 bases and J 2 bases, leaving 21 bases between the germline ends. There are 19 residues in the CDR3. The germline V gene has CDR1 TSWWSYY and CDR2 QGS. CDR3 sequence: CALVLRPSKYPWDTRQMFF. The CDR3 DNA reads TGTGCTCTTGTTTTGCGGCCTTCGAAATACCCCTGGGACACCCGACAGATGTTTTTC.

As to this clone: This may stem from a read error, because a much larger clone lies one nucleotide away. The CDR3 is CAWTCPGVYTDKPIF. In DNA form, the CDR3 reads TGTGCCTGGACTTGTCCTGGGGTGTACACCGATAAACCCATCTTT. This rearrangement joins TRDV2 to TRDJ1; TRDD3 is a possible D gene (6 bases). Per germline, CDR1 GEAIGNYY and CDR2 EKD. The CDR3 sequence is 15 residues long.

The V gene call is TRDV1, and the J gene call is absent; the table's D call, TRDD3, was not checked against the DNA. The CDR3 spans 18 residues. Per germline, CDR1 TSWWSYY and CDR2 QGS. The CDR3 region is CALGEPVEGSPDTDKLIF. The CDR3 nucleotides read TGTGCTCTTGGGGAACCTGTCGAGGGATCCCCCGACACCGATAAGCTCATCTTT.

This clone appeared a few times. V and J are TRDV3 and TRDJ1; D gene unclear. Germline assignment: CDR1 TVYSNPD and CDR2 GDNSRS (reference sequence). The V end was cut by 4 bases, the J end by 0 bases, with 15 bases between. The CDR3 totals 14 residues. Here the CDR3 reads CAYAPSSHTDKLIF. The CDR3 nucleotides are TGTGCCTACGCCCCCTCCTCGCACACCGATAAACTCATCTTT.